Shown below are 22 T cell receptor beta chains from a single sample sequenced in a study of blood T cell repertoires in COVID-19. Generated by immunoSEQ multiplex PCR, the TCRdb table keeps only in-frame clones and is missing some. The repertoire includes about 260,000 clones, about 80% of them detected once, and 1.5% to 2% sits in the top ten. Material: peripheral blood. The receptors originated from an elderly woman with acute or convalescent COVID-19.

The chain joins TRBV7-2 to TRBJ1-3, with 9 nucleotides matching TRBD1. This CDR3 comprises 15 residues. Trimming cost V 4 bases and J 4 bases; bases outside gene matches: 5. Looked up from germline, CDR1 is SGHTA and CDR2 is FQGNSA. Here the CDR3 reads CASSSQGAVGNTIYF. The CDR3 region has the DNA TGTGCCAGCAGCTCACAGGGGGCGGTAGGAAACACCATATATTTT.

V is TRBV29-1 and J is TRBJ1-2; maybe TRBD1 (6 bases). This CDR3 has 11 amino acids. Trimming took off 7 bases at V and 6 bases at J, with 12 bases between the two ends. The V gene's germline CDR1 is SQVTM and CDR2 ANQGSEA. The CDR3 DNA reads TGCAGCGGGGGGGCAGGGGATGGCTACACCTTC. Translated: CSGGAGDGYTF.

DNA for the CDR3: TGCAGCGTAGCTCGTCAGGGGGGCACTGAAGCTTTCTTT. Its translation: CSVARQGGTEAFF. The rearrangement links TRBV29-1 to TRBJ1-1; 7 bases map to TRBD1. V lost 6 bases, J lost 4 bases, and 8 bases stayed unmatched. There are 13 residues in the CDR3. Looked up from germline, CDR1 is SQVTM and CDR2 is ANQGSEA.

The chain links TRBV15 to TRBJ1-1, with D tentatively TRBD1 (6 bases). CDR1 LNHNV and CDR2 YYDKDF come from the germline V gene (reference sequence). There are 13 residues in the CDR3. V was cut by 7 bases and J by 6 bases, with 15 bases left in between. CDR3 in amino acids: CATTDSTSAEAFF. Written as DNA, the CDR3 is TGTGCCACCACGGACAGCACCTCCGCTGAAGCTTTCTTT.

The chain links TRBV6-5 to TRBJ2-2, with TRBD1 matching 7 bases. Germline values: CDR1 MNHEY, CDR2 SVGAGI. V lost 5 bases, J lost 4 bases, and 7 bases stayed unmatched. The CDR3 has 15 residues. CDR3 sequence reads: CASSNTGTATGELFF. In DNA, the CDR3 is TGTGCCAGCAGTAATACCGGGACAGCCACCGGGGAGCTGTTTTTT.

The chain recombines TRBV28 with TRBJ2-2; 8 bases agree with TRBD2. The trim removed 7 bases at V and 6 bases at J, leaving 13 bases unmatched. This CDR3 contains 16 residues. Germline values: CDR1 MDHEN, CDR2 SYDVKM. CDR3 DNA sequence: TGTGCCAGCAAAGGATCGGGGGGGCAATTGTCCGGGGAGCTGTTTTTT. This encodes CASKGSGGQLSGELFF.

The chain has TRBV6-5 and TRBJ2-1; TRBD1 matches 7 bases. After removal of 5 bases from V and 1 base from J, the junction contained 5 bases not matched to a gene. Germline lookup yields CDR1 MNHEY and CDR2 SVGAGI. This CDR3 is 15 amino acids long. The DNA for the CDR3 is TGTGCCAGCAGTCTACGGGACAGATCCTACAATGAGCAGTTCTTC. Amino acids: CASSLRDRSYNEQFF.

This chain uses TRBV5-1 with TRBJ2-7, with 11 bases fitting TRBD2. Per the germline V gene, CDR1 is SGHRS and CDR2 is YFSETQ. Unmatched junction bases numbered 2, after V lost 0 bases and J lost 0 bases. CDR3 length equals 16 residues. The chain's CDR3 is CASSLATSGDSYEQYF. The DNA for the CDR3 is TGCGCCAGCAGCTTGGCGACTAGCGGGGACTCCTACGAGCAGTACTTC.

J is TRBJ1-1 and V is TRBV6-2 or TRBV6-3; TRBD1 is a possible D gene (5 bases). Between the trimmed V and J ends, which lost 2 bases and 6 bases, there was a span of 7 bases. The length of the CDR3 is 12 residues. CDR1 and CDR2 from the germline V gene are MNHEY and SVGEGT. The CDR3 bases are TGTGCCAGCAGTTACAGGGGCCCTGAAGCTTTCTTT. As protein: CASSYRGPEAFF.

The chain recombines TRBV7-3 with TRBJ2-2, with TRBD2 as a possible D gene (5 bases). The CDR3 contains 15 residues. Trimming removed 2 bases from V and 2 bases from J, with 9 bases in between. CDR1 SGHTA and CDR2 FQGTGA come from the germline V gene. The chain's CDR3 is CASSLGRGNTGELFF. The CDR3 DNA is TGTGCCAGCAGCTTAGGCCGGGGAAACACCGGGGAGCTGTTTTTT.

The gene calls are TRBV6-6 and TRBJ1-5; 7 bases map to TRBD1. The V segment lost 1 base and the J segment 5 bases; nucleotides outside the gene matches: 2. Germline V gene sequence: CDR1 MNHNY, CDR2 SVGAGI (reference sequence). The CDR3 has 14 amino acids. Here the CDR3 DNA reads TGTGCCAGCAGTTACTTCACAGGGGATCAGCCCCAGCATTTT. It encodes CASSYFTGDQPQHF.

The sample holds a few counts of this clone. The chain links TRBV10-3 to TRBJ2-3; TRBD1 matches at 9 bases. Germline loops: CDR1 ENHRY, CDR2 SYGVKD. V dropped 5 bases and J dropped 4; count of bases not matched to a gene: 4. The CDR3 contains 14 residues. The CDR3 DNA reads TGTGCCATCAGTAAGGGACAGGGCGCAGATACGCAGTATTTT. Its translation: CAISKGQGADTQYF.

The chain joins TRBV12-5 to TRBJ1-4; TRBD1 agrees at 9 bases. V lost 6 bases to trimming and J lost 8 bases; unmatched junction nucleotides: 13. The CDR3 runs 16 residues. The germline gives CDR1 LGHNT, CDR2 FRNRAP. This CDR3 reads CASGLAAGTGHEKLFF. DNA of the CDR3: TGTGCTAGTGGCCTTGCTGCTGGGACAGGGCACGAAAAACTGTTTTTT. Variable domain in full (rest from reference TRBV12-5 and TRBJ1-4): DARVTQTPRHKVTEMGQEVTMRCQPILGHNTVFWYRQTMMQGLELLAYFRNRAPLDDSGMPKDRFSAEMPDATLATLKIQPSEPRDSAVYFCASGLAAGTGHEKLFFGSGTQLSVL.

This CDR3 is CSASTGGQPQHF. The CDR3, as DNA: TGCAGTGCTAGTACAGGGGGCCAGCCCCAGCATTTT. The J gene is TRBJ1-5, the V gene TRBV20-1; the match to TRBD1 covers 9 bases. With 3 bases clipped from V and 7 bases from J, the junction kept 1 base outside the gene matches. This CDR3 is 12 amino acids long. The germline V gene encodes CDR1 DFQATT and CDR2 SNEGSKA (reference sequence).

The chain joins TRBV5-4 to TRBJ2-3, with 11 bases fitting TRBD2. V shed 4 bases and J 2 bases; nucleotides not matched to a gene: 6. CDR1 is SGHNT, CDR2 YYREEE, per germline (reference sequence). This CDR3 comprises 16 residues. CDR3 amino acids: CASSPWTSGLTDTQYF. CDR3 DNA sequence: TGTGCCAGCAGCCCGTGGACTAGCGGGCTCACAGATACGCAGTATTTT.

The rearrangement links TRBV6-2 or TRBV6-3 to TRBJ1-1; TRBD1 is a possible D gene (5 bases). With 4 bases removed from V and 3 bases from J, the gap between germline ends came to 9 bases. The CDR3 is made up of 13 amino acids. CDR1 is MNHEY, CDR2 SVGEGT, per germline. CDR3 sequence reads: CASSFTGDTEAFF. The CDR3 bases are TGTGCCAGCAGTTTTACAGGTGACACTGAAGCTTTCTTT.

This chain's CDR3 is CASSFAGTGQETQYF. CDR3 in DNA: TGTGCCAGCAGTTTCGCCGGGACAGGGCAGGAGACCCAGTACTTC. This sequence joins TRBV28 and TRBJ2-5, with 9 bases that match TRBD1. This CDR3 region has 15 residues. The V and J ends lost 3 bases and 5 bases, in that order; junction bases with no gene match: 7. Germline CDR1 and CDR2: MDHEN and SYDVKM.

This clone was detected many times. The gene calls are TRBV5-1 and TRBJ2-7; 10 bases match TRBD2. The length of the CDR3 is 18 residues. The V segment lost 4 bases and the J segment 3 bases; nucleotides outside the gene matches: 16. Looked up from germline, CDR1 is SGHRS and CDR2 is YFSETQ. The CDR3 nucleotides are TGCGCCAGCAGCCCGGCGAGGAGGGAGGCTAGCGGGAGCTACGAGCAGTACTTC. Its translation: CASSPARREASGSYEQYF. Drawing the rest from reference TRBV5-1 and TRBJ2-7, the complete variable domain is KAGVTQTPRYLIKTRGQQVTLSCSPISGHRSVSWYQQTPGQGLQFLFEYFSETQRNKGNFPGRFSGRQFSNSRSEMNVSTLELGDSALYLCASSPARREASGSYEQYFGPGTRLTVT.

The V and J genes are TRBV30 and TRBJ2-7, with D possibly being TRBD2 (5 bases). The V and J ends lost 4 bases and 2 bases respectively, with 15 bases between them. The CDR3 sequence is 14 residues long. Germline V gene lookup returns CDR1 GTSNPN and CDR2 SVGIG (reference sequence). CDR3: CAWMPGSQAYEQYF. CDR3 coding DNA: TGTGCCTGGATGCCGGGATCCCAAGCCTACGAGCAGTACTTC.

This clone is medium-sized. V and J are TRBV6-1 and TRBJ2-5; 8 bases fit TRBD2. This CDR3 is built from 16 residues. The germline CDR1 and CDR2 sequences are MNHNS and SASEGT. The V gene end was trimmed by 1 base and the J gene end by 1 base; junction bases not matched to a gene: 5. The CDR3 loop is CASSEGGGGPQETQYF. The CDR3 DNA reads TGTGCCAGCAGTGAAGGGGGCGGGGGGCCCCAAGAGACCCAGTACTTC.

The chain couples TRBV7-2 to TRBJ1-5; 7 positions match TRBD1. Trimming removed 5 bases from V and 8 bases from J; junction bases left unmatched: 15. CDR3 length: 16 amino acids. Germline V CDR1 and CDR2: SGHTA, FQGNSA. The CDR3: CASSEGGASLREPQHF. DNA of the CDR3: TGTGCCAGCAGCGAAGGGGGCGCTTCTCTTAGGGAGCCCCAGCATTTT.

A single count supports this clone. The gene calls are TRBV7-9 and TRBJ1-2, with D possibly matching TRBD1 (5 bases). Trimming pared 5 bases from V and 2 bases from J, leaving 9 bases between. The V gene's germline CDR1 is SEHNR and CDR2 FQNEAQ (reference sequence). This CDR3 has 13 amino acids. The CDR3 DNA is TGTGCCAGCAGCCCCAGGGAAAACTATGGCTACACCTTC. Translating it yields CASSPRENYGYTF.